The rows below give T cell receptor beta chains drawn from one sample of a study of cytomegalovirus exposure and HLA in healthy donors. Produced via immunoSEQ multiplex PCR; TCRdb's table is partial and in-frame only. The sample lists 110,000 to 150,000 clones; around 76% were seen once. The sample consisted of PBMCs. The receptors stem from a male donor in good health and CMV-seronegative. Both conserved end residues are part of each CDR3. The order of the fields is D gene, V gene, J gene, CDR3 protein. The D gene is left open where the match is weak.

TRBD1,TRBV5-1,TRBJ1-1,CASSSRDRGTEAFF
NA,TRBV4-1,TRBJ1-1,CASSQDQGYTEAFF
NA,TRBV20-1,TRBJ1-1,CSAPGDTEAFF
NA,TRBV15,TRBJ1-2,CATRYGGDPYGYTF
TRBD1,TRBV7-9,TRBJ2-7,CASSSPAAGGSTYEQYF
NA,TRBV5-1,TRBJ1-1,CASSLGGEAFF
TRBD1,TRBV11-2,TRBJ1-1,CASSKRGQGGTEAFF
TRBD1,TRBV9,TRBJ1-1,CASSVDPPGQGVPEAFF
TRBD1,TRBV29-1,TRBJ1-2,CSVIKMGQGPDGYTF
TRBD1,TRBV5-6,TRBJ1-2,CASSLPGGLNFGYGYTF
NA,TRBV27,TRBJ2-3,CASSLMAGAGTDTQYF
NA,TRBV5-1,TRBJ2-7,CASSHRTASYEQYF
TRBD1,TRBV5-5,TRBJ2-7,CASSLPGQNYEQYF
NA,TRBV15,TRBJ2-7,CATRGAPSSYEQYF
TRBD2,TRBV5-1,TRBJ2-5,CASSWPGLGQETQYF
TRBD2,TRBV11-2,TRBJ2-1,CASSLTRASGAPREQFF
TRBD1,TRBV4-3,TRBJ1-6,CASSSDRDHNSPLHF
NA,TRBV19,TRBJ1-5,CASSRGQFNQPQHF
TRBD1,TRBV27,TRBJ2-7,CASSLWDRLYEQYF
NA,TRBV7-9,TRBJ2-2,CASSTFEPGELFF
NA,TRBV4-1,TRBJ2-5,CASSQDSSTYSETQYF
NA,TRBV7-2,TRBJ1-1,CASSRGGKSHTEAFF
TRBD1,TRBV9,TRBJ2-7,CASSLSTGGHYEQYF
TRBD2,TRBV5-1,TRBJ2-1,CASRQDSSGLYNEQFF
TRBD1,TRBV6-1,TRBJ1-2,CASRISAGGYGYTF
NA,TRBV2,TRBJ1-2,CASSERWGYTF
NA,TRBV7-9,TRBJ2-5,CASRSPNGETQYF
TRBD1,TRBV5-1,TRBJ2-7,CASSLTGTGGRSEQYF
NA,TRBV9,TRBJ2-1,CASSVVSGGSYNEQFF
TRBD1,TRBV4-3,TRBJ1-5,CASSQDWYRGGQPQHF
TRBD1,TRBV5-4,TRBJ1-3,CASSPARDRAGNTIYF
TRBD1,TRBV7-9,TRBJ2-7,CASSFRDRGPNEQYF
NA,TRBV30,TRBJ1-1,CAWSADRNTEAFF
TRBD1,TRBV19,TRBJ1-1,CASEWDRNTEAFF
TRBD1,TRBV5-5,TRBJ1-3,CASSLVGQGAFGNTIYF
TRBD2,TRBV4-1,TRBJ2-5,CASSRRLALETQYF
NA,TRBV4-1,TRBJ1-5,CASSQVQGINQPQHF
NA,TRBV6-1,TRBJ1-4,CASMLGGTNEKLFF
NA,TRBV11-2,TRBJ2-1,CASSLAGGAYNEQFF
TRBD1,TRBV18,TRBJ1-3,CASSPPGQGAGNTIYF
NA,TRBV7-3,TRBJ1-1,CASSSEASEAFF
NA,TRBV25-1,TRBJ2-3,CASSETSSHTDTQYF
NA,TRBV19,TRBJ2-1,CASTFGASYNEQFF
NA,TRBV30,TRBJ2-1,CAWKTGSRGLNEQFF
NA,TRBV5-1,TRBJ2-7,CASSWEKGEQYF
TRBD1,TRBV29-1,TRBJ1-2,CSVIRDRQSYGYTF
TRBD1,TRBV6-5,TRBJ1-1,CASSYSRGRDTEAFF
NA,TRBV2,TRBJ2-7,CASRETGINEQYF
TRBD1,TRBV30,TRBJ1-1,CAWSPTEGARAEAFF
TRBD1,TRBV9,TRBJ1-1,CASSVEGANTEAFF